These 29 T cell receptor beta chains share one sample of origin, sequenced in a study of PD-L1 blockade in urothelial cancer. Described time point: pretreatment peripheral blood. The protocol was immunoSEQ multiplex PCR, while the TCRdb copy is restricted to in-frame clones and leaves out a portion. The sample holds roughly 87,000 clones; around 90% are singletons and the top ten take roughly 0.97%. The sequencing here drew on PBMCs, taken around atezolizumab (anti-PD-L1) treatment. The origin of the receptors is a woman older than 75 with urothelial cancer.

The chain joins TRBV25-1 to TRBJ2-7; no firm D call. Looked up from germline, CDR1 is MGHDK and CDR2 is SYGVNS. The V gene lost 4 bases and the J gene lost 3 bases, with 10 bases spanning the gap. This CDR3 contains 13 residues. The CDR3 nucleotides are TGTGCCAGCAGTGGAGGCAGCCACTACGAGCAGTACTTC. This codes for CASSGGSHYEQYF.

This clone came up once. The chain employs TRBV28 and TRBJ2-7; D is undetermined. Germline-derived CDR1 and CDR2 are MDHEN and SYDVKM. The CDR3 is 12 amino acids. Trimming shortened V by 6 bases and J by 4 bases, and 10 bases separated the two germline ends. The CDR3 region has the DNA TGTGCCAGCAGACCTAGTGGATACGAGCAGTACTTC. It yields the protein CASRPSGYEQYF.

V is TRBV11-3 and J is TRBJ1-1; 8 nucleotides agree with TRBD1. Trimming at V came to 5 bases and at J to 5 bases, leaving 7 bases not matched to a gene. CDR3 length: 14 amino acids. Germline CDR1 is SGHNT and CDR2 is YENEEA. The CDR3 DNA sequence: TGTGCCAGCAGCGAAAACAGGGGGTCAACTGAAGCTTTCTTT. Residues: CASSENRGSTEAFF.

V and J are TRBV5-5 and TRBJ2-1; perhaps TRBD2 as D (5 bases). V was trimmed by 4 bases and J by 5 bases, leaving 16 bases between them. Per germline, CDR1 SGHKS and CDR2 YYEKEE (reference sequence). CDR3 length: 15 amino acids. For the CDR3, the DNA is TGTGCCAGCAGCCTGGGGAGCTCTGATCACAATGAGCAGTTCTTC. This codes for CASSLGSSDHNEQFF.

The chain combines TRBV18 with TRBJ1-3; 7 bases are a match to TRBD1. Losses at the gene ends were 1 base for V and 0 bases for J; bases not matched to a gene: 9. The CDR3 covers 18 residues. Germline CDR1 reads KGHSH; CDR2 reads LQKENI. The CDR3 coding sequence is TGTGCCAGCTCACCACTAGGACAGGAAGCCCCCTCTGGAAACACCATATATTTT. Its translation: CASSPLGQEAPSGNTIYF.

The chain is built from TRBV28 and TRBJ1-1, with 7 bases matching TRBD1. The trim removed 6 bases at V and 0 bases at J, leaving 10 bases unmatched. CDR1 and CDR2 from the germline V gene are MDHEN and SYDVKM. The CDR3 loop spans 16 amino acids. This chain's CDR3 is CASSPTGFSMNTEAFF. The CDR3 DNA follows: TGTGCCAGCAGCCCGACAGGGTTTTCGATGAACACTGAAGCTTTCTTT. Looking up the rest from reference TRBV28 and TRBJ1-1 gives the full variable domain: DVKVTQSSRYLVKRTGEKVFLECVQDMDHENMFWYRQDPGLGLRLIYFSYDVKMKEKGDIPEGYSVSREKKERFSLILESASTNQTSMYLCASSPTGFSMNTEAFFGQGTRLTVV.

CDR3 sequence reads: CASSVSGDRLGDTQYF. In nucleotides, the CDR3 is TGTGCCAGCAGCGTATCGGGGGACAGGTTAGGAGATACGCAGTATTTT. This chain uses TRBV9 with TRBJ2-3; 8 bases match TRBD1. The CDR3 loop spans 16 amino acids. J gave up 5 bases and V 1 base, and 9 bases lay outside the gene matches. CDR1 and CDR2 (germline): SGDLS, YYNGEE. The full variable domain, rest sourced from reference TRBV9 and TRBJ2-3, is DSGVTQTPKHLITATGQRVTLRCSPRSGDLSVYWYQQSLDQGLQFLIQYYNGEERAKGNILERFSAQQFPDLHSELNLSSLELGDSALYFCASSVSGDRLGDTQYFGPGTRLTVL.

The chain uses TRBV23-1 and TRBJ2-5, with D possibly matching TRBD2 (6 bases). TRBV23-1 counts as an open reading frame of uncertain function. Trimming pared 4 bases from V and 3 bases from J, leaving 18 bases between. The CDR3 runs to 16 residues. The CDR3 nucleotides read TGCGCCAGCAGTCTTGGGAGCGGGTCGTATAAAGAGACCCAGTACTTC. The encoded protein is CASSLGSGSYKETQYF.

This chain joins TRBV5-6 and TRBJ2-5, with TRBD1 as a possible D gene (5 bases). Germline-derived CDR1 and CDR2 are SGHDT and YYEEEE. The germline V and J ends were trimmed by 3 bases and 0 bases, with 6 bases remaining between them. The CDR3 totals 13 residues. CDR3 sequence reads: CASSWGHQETQYF. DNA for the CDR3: TGTGCCAGCAGCTGGGGCCACCAAGAGACCCAGTACTTC.

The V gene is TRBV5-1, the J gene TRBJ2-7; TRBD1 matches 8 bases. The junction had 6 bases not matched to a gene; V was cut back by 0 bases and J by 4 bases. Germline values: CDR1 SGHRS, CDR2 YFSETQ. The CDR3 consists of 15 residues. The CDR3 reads CASSLAGTGVYEQYF. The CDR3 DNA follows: TGCGCCAGCAGCTTGGCGGGGACAGGAGTATACGAGCAGTACTTC.

CDR3 bases: TGTGCCAGCAGCTCCAGACAGTCCACAGATACGCAGTATTTT. This gives the protein CASSSRQSTDTQYF. The chain is built from TRBV11-2 and TRBJ2-3; perhaps TRBD1 as D (5 bases). With 4 bases removed from V and 2 bases from J, the gap between germline ends came to 10 bases. The germline gives CDR1 SGHAT, CDR2 FQNNGV. The CDR3 runs to 14 residues.

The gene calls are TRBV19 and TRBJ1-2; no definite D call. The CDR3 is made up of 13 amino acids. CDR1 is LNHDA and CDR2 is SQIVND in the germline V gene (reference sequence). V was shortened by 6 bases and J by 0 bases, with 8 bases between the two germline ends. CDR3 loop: CASRAQANYGYTF. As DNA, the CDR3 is TGTGCCAGTAGGGCTCAAGCTAACTATGGCTACACCTTC. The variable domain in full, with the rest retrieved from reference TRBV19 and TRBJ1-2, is DGGITQSPKYLFRKEGQNVTLSCEQNLNHDAMYWYRQDPGQGLRLIYYSQIVNDFQKGDIAEGYSVSREKKESFPLTVTSAQKNPTAFYLCASRAQANYGYTFGSGTRLTVV.

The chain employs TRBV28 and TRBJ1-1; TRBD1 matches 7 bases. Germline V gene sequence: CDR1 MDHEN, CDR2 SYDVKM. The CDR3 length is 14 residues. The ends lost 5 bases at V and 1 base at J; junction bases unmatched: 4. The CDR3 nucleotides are TGTGCCAGCAGTGACAGGGTAGGGAACACTGAAGCTTTCTTT. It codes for CASSDRVGNTEAFF.

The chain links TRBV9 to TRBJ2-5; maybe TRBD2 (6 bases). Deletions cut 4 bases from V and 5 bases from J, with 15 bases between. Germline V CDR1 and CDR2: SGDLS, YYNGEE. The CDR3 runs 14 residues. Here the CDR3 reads CASSPSVGSETQYF. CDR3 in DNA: TGTGCCAGCAGCCCTAGCGTAGGGTCGGAGACCCAGTACTTC.

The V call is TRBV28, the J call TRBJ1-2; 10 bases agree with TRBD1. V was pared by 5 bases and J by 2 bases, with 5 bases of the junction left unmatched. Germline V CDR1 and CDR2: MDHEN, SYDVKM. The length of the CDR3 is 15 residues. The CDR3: CASSPGQGVNYGYTF. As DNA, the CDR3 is TGTGCCAGCAGTCCAGGACAGGGGGTCAACTATGGCTACACCTTC.

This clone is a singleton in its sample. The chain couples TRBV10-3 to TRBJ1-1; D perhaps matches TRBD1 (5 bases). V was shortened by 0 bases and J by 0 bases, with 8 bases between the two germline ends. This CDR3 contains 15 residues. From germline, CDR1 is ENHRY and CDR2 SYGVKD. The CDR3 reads CAISESGGMNTEAFF. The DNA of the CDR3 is TGTGCCATCAGTGAGTCCGGGGGTATGAACACTGAAGCTTTCTTT.

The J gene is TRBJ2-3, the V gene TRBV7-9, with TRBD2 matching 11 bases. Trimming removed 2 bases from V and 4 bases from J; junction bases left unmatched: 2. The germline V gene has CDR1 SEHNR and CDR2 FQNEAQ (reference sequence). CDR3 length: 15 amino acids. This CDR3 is CASSLTSGRSDTQYF. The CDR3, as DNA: TGTGCCAGCAGCTTAACTAGCGGGAGATCAGATACGCAGTATTTT.

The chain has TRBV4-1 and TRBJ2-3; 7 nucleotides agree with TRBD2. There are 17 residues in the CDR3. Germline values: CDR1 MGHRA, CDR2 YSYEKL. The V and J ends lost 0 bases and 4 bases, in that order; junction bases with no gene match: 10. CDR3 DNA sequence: TGCGCCAGCAGCCAAGATATTCCGGGAGGCGGTGCAGATACGCAGTATTTT. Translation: CASSQDIPGGGADTQYF.

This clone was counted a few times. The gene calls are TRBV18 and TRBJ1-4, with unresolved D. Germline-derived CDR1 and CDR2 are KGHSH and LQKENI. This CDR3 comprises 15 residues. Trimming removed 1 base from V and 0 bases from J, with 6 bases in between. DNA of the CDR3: TGTGCCAGCTCACCACTTGGCTCAACTAATGAAAAACTGTTTTTT. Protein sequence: CASSPLGSTNEKLFF.

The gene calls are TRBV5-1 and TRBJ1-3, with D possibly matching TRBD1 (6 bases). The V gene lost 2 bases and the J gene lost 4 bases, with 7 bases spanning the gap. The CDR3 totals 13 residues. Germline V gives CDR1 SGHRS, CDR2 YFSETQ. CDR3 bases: TGCGCCAGCAGCTTCGGACAGGGAAACACCATATATTTT. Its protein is CASSFGQGNTIYF.

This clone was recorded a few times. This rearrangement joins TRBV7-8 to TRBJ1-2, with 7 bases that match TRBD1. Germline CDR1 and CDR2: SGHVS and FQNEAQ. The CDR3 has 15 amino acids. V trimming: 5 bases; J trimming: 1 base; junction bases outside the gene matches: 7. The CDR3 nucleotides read TGTGCCAGCAGCGTAGAGGGACAGATTAACTATGGCTACACCTTC. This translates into CASSVEGQINYGYTF.

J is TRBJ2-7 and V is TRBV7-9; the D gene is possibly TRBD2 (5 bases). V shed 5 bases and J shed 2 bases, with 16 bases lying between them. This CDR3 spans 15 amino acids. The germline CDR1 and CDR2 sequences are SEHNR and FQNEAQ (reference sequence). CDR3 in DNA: TGTGCCAGCAGCCCTCCCCGGCCGGGGACCTACGAGCAGTACTTC. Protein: CASSPPRPGTYEQYF. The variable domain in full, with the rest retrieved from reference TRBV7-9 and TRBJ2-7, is DTGVSQNPRHKITKRGQNVTFRCDPISEHNRLYWYRQTLGQGPEFLTYFQNEAQLEKSRLLSDRFSAERPKGSFSTLEIQRTEQGDSAMYLCASSPPRPGTYEQYFGPGTRLTVT.

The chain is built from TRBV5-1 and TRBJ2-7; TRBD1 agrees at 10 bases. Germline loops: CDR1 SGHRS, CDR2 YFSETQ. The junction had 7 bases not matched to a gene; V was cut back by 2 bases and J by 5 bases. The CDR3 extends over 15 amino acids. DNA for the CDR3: TGCGCCAGCAGCTTACAGGACAGGGGGTACGACGAGCAGTACTTC. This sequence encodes CASSLQDRGYDEQYF.

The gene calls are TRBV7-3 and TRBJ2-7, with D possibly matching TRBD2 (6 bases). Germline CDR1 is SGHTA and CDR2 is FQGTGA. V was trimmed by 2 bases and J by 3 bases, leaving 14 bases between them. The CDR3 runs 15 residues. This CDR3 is CASSLGPTSIYEQYF. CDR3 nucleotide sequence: TGTGCCAGCAGCTTAGGGCCGACTAGTATCTACGAGCAGTACTTC.

CDR3 in DNA: TGTGCCAGCAGCCCGGACAGGCTCTACGAGCAGTACTTC. Its protein product is CASSPDRLYEQYF. The chain carries TRBV7-6 and TRBJ2-7; TRBD1 matches at 7 bases. Germline-derived CDR1 and CDR2 are SGHVS and FNYEAQ. The length of the CDR3 is 13 residues. The junction had 4 bases not matched to a gene; V was cut back by 5 bases and J by 3 bases. Drawing the rest from reference TRBV7-6 and TRBJ2-7, the complete variable domain is GAGVSQSPRYKVTKRGQDVALRCDPISGHVSLYWYRQALGQGPEFLTYFNYEAQQDKSGLPNDRFSAERPEGSISTLTIQRTEQRDSAMYRCASSPDRLYEQYFGPGTRLTVT.

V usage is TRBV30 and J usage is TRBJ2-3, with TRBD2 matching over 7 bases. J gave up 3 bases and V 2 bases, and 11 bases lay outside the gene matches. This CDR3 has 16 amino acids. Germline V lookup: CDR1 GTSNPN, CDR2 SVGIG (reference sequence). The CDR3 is CAWSRTGRDWTDTQYF. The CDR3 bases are TGTGCCTGGAGTCGTACGGGGAGGGATTGGACAGATACGCAGTATTTT. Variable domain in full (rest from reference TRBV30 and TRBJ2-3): SQTIHQWPATLVQPVGSPLSLECTVEGTSNPNLYWYRQAAGRGLQLLFYSVGIGQISSEVPQNLSASRPQDRQFILSSKKLLLSDSGFYLCAWSRTGRDWTDTQYFGPGTRLTVL.

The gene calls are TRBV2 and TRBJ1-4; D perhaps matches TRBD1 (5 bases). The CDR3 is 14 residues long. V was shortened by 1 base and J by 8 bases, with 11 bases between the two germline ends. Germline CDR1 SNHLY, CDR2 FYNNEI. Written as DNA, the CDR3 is TGTGCCAGCAGTGAAGGGGTCCAGGGCGAAAAACTGTTTTTT. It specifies CASSEGVQGEKLFF.

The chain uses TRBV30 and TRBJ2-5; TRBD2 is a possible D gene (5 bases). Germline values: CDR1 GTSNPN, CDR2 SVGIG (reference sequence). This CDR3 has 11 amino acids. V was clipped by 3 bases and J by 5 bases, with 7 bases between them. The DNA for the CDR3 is TGTGCCTGGAGGTTAGCGGAGACCCAGTACTTC. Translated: CAWRLAETQYF.

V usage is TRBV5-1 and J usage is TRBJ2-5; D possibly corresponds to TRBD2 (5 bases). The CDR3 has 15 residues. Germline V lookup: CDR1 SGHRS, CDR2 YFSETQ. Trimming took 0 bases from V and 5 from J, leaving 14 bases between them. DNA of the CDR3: TGCGCCAGCAGCTTGGGGGGAGACCCGAAGGAGACCCAGTACTTC. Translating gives CASSLGGDPKETQYF.